The 9 T cell receptor beta chains given below trace back to one sample, sequenced in a study of vaccination and CD4 T cells after COVID-19. Treatment meaning: approximately nine-day PBMC culture with coronavirus spike peptide pools or control peptides (ViraFEST assay). The Oncomine TCR Beta short-read assay was applied to DNA of cultured CD4+ T cells. TCRdb reanalysed the PCR reads using MiXCR and keeps one entry per CDR3 protein. The sample shows 6,000 to 9,000 distinct CDR3 sequences, about 25% of them seen only once. These receptors' antigens are unknown. Material: CD4+ T cells from blood, cultured in vitro, obtained after SARS-CoV-2 vaccination. These receptor sequences come from a human donor who had recovered from COVID-19.

V is TRBV20-1 and J is TRBJ2-3, with unresolved D. Trimming pared 3 bases from V and 6 bases from J, leaving 7 bases between. Looked up from germline, CDR1 is DFQATT and CDR2 is SNEGSKA (reference sequence). CDR3 length: 11 amino acids. The CDR3 DNA reads TGCAGTGCTAGTGCCCCGGATACGCAGTATTTT. Amino acids: CSASAPDTQYF.

This clonotype occurred a few times. V and J are TRBV6-5 and TRBJ1-1, with TRBD1 matching over 7 bases. From germline, CDR1 is MNHEY and CDR2 SVGAGI. With V trimmed by 4 bases and J by 7 bases, 12 bases remained unmatched. The CDR3 consists of 15 residues. The CDR3 sequence: CASSSPSDRAVEAFF. As DNA, the CDR3 is TGTGCCAGCAGTTCGCCTAGCGACAGGGCGGTTGAAGCTTTCTTT.

The genes are TRBV10-1 and TRBJ1-1; 11 bases match TRBD1. V lost 3 bases and J lost 3; bases outside the gene matches: 3. Germline CDR1 reads WNHNN; CDR2 reads SYGVQD (reference sequence). The CDR3 sequence is 15 residues long. The CDR3 DNA reads TGCGCCAGCAGTGATGGGACAGGGGGACACACTGAAGCTTTCTTT. Protein: CASSDGTGGHTEAFF.

By sample fraction, this clonotype is medium-sized (0.01 to 0.1%). This chain connects TRBV20-1 to TRBJ1-5; D is undetermined. The CDR3 sequence is 17 residues long. The ends were cut back, 3 bases at V and 6 bases at J, with 24 bases in the middle. Germline loops: CDR1 DFQATT, CDR2 SNEGSKA (reference sequence). CDR3 nucleotides: TGCAGTGCTAGTGGGGTCACGGGGAGGACGGGGAGTCAGCCCCAGCATTTT. It is translated as CSASGVTGRTGSQPQHF.

This clonotype has only a few counts. V gene TRBV20-1 combines with J gene TRBJ2-1; tentatively, D is TRBD2 (6 bases). Per germline, CDR1 DFQATT and CDR2 SNEGSKA (reference sequence). The CDR3 loop spans 14 amino acids. V dropped 1 base and J dropped 3 bases, with 10 bases sitting between them. CDR3 protein: CSARASSVYNEQFF. The DNA of the CDR3 is TGCAGTGCTAGAGCCTCTAGCGTCTACAATGAGCAGTTCTTC.

Within the sample, this clonotype is large. This chain uses TRBV6-1 with TRBJ2-1; D tentatively reads TRBD1 or TRBD2 (7 bases each). The germline V gene encodes CDR1 MNHNS and CDR2 SASEGT. The CDR3 length is 15 residues. Trimming removed 2 bases from V and 9 bases from J, with 17 bases in between. The chain's CDR3 is CASSERGRGLGEQFF. The CDR3 DNA sequence: TGTGCCAGCAGTGAACGGGGGAGGGGGCTGGGTGAGCAGTTCTTC.

Within the sample, this clonotype is medium-sized. V and J are TRBV27 and TRBJ2-7, with 7 bases aligning to TRBD2. CDR3 length equals 15 residues. Trimming took 0 bases from V and 4 from J; bases not matched to a gene: 6. Germline V gene sequence: CDR1 MNHEY, CDR2 SMNVEV (reference sequence). The CDR3 DNA reads as TGTGCCAGCAGTTTATCGTGGACTAGGGTATACGAGCAGTACTTC. Its translation: CASSLSWTRVYEQYF.

This clonotype is labeled medium-sized. The chain has TRBV20-1 and TRBJ2-5, with 8 bases matching TRBD1. Germline CDR1 and CDR2: DFQATT and SNEGSKA (reference sequence). This CDR3 spans 15 amino acids. With 2 bases clipped from V and 4 bases from J, the junction kept 9 bases outside the gene matches. CDR3 protein: CSARRSQGAGETQYF. The DNA of the CDR3 is TGCAGTGCTAGAAGGTCGCAGGGGGCCGGAGAGACCCAGTACTTC.

This clonotype has more than one count but fewer than ten. The chain couples TRBV20-1 to TRBJ2-7; 13 bases are a match to TRBD2. Trimming cost V 8 bases and J 6 bases; bases outside gene matches: 4. This CDR3 is built from 12 residues. CDR1 is DFQATT and CDR2 is SNEGSKA in the germline V gene (reference sequence). This chain's CDR3 is CSLTSGGSEQYF. CDR3 nucleotide sequence: TGCAGTCTGACTAGCGGGGGGTCCGAGCAGTACTTC.